A selection of T cell receptor beta chains follows, all from one sample in a study of T cells expressing NK-cell markers. TCRdb re-called the 5' RACE reads and shows each CDR3 protein once, DNA omitted. This table lists about 460,000 distinct CDR3 sequences. The sample taken for sequencing was blood T cells: a sorted CD56 or NKG2C T cell subset, CD4+ or CD8+ T cells, or bulk PBMC T cells (not recorded which). The source of these receptors is a woman between 45 and 60 years old in good health. Each CDR3 is given with its conserved first and last residue. Each record gives: J gene, V gene, CDR3 protein.

j_gene: TRBJ2-3
v_gene: TRBV28
CDR3aa: CASSLWLSKRNTDTQYF

j_gene: TRBJ2-1
v_gene: TRBV20-1
CDR3aa: CSAVGGVRPYNEQFF

j_gene: TRBJ2-3
v_gene: TRBV5-1
CDR3aa: CASSKDHGTDTQYF

j_gene: TRBJ2-4
v_gene: TRBV20-1
CDR3aa: CSARDTGLKNIQYF

j_gene: TRBJ2-7
v_gene: TRBV3-1
CDR3aa: CASSQTAGGGEQYF

j_gene: TRBJ2-3
v_gene: TRBV28
CDR3aa: CASRGGLTDTQYF

j_gene: TRBJ2-2
v_gene: TRBV5-1
CDR3aa: CASSQNRGGFTGELFF

j_gene: TRBJ2-2
v_gene: TRBV14
CDR3aa: CASRDSGSRSGELFF

j_gene: TRBJ1-1
v_gene: TRBV5-1
CDR3aa: CASSNSGQSMNTEAFF

j_gene: TRBJ2-3
v_gene: TRBV7-8
CDR3aa: CASSTRRLAGSTDTQYF